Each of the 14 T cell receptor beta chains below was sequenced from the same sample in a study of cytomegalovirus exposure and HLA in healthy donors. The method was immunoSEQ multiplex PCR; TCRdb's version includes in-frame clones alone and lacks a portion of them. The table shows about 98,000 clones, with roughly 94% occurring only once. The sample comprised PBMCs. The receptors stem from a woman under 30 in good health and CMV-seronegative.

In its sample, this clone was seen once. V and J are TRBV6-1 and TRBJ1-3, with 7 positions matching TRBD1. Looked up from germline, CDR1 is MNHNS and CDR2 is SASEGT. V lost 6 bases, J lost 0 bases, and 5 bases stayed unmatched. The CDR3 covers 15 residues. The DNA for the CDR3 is TGTGCCAGCAGGACAGGGTTAGACTCTGGAAACACCATATATTTT. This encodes CASRTGLDSGNTIYF.

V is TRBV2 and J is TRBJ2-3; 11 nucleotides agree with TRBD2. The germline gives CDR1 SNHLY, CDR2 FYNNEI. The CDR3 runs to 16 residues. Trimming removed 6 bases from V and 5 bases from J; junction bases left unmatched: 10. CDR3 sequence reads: CASSAETSGRLDTQYF. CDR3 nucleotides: TGTGCCAGCAGCGCCGAAACTAGCGGGAGACTAGATACGCAGTATTTT.

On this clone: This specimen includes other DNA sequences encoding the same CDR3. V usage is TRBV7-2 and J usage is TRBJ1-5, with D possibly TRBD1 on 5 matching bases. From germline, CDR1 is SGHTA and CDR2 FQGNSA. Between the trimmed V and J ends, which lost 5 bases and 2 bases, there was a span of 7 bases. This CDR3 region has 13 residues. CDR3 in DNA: TGTGCCAGCAGCGTCAGGGGCAATCAGCCCCAGCATTTT. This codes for CASSVRGNQPQHF.

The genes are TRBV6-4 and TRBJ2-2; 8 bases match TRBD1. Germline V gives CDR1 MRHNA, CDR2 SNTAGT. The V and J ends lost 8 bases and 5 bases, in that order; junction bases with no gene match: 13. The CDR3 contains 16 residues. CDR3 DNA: TGTGCCAGCGCCAAACGGACAGGGACCGAGACCGGGGAGCTGTTTTTT. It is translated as CASAKRTGTETGELFF.

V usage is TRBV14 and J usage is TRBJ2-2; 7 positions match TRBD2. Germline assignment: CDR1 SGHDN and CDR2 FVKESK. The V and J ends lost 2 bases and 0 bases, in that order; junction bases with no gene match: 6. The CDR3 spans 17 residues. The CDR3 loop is CASSQWSGASNTGELFF. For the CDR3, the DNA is TGTGCCAGCAGCCAATGGAGCGGGGCGTCGAACACCGGGGAGCTGTTTTTT. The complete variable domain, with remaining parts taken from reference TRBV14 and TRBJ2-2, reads EAGVTQFPSHSVIEKGQTVTLRCDPISGHDNLYWYRRVMGKEIKFLLHFVKESKQDESGMPNNRFLAERTGGTYSTLKVQPAELEDSGVYFCASSQWSGASNTGELFFGEGSRLTVL.

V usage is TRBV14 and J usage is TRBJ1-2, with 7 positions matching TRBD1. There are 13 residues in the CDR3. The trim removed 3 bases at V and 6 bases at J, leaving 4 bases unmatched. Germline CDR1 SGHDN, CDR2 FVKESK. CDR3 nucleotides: TGTGCCAGCAGCCAGATCAGGGGGGATGGCTACACCTTC. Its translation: CASSQIRGDGYTF. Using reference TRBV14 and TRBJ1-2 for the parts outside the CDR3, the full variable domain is EAGVTQFPSHSVIEKGQTVTLRCDPISGHDNLYWYRRVMGKEIKFLLHFVKESKQDESGMPNNRFLAERTGGTYSTLKVQPAELEDSGVYFCASSQIRGDGYTFGSGTRLTVV.

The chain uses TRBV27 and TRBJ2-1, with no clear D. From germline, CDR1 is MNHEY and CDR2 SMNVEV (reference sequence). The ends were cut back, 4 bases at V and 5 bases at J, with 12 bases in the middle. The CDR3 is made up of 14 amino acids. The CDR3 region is CASSYRRSNNEQFF. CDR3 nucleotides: TGTGCCAGCAGTTACAGACGATCGAACAATGAGCAGTTCTTC.

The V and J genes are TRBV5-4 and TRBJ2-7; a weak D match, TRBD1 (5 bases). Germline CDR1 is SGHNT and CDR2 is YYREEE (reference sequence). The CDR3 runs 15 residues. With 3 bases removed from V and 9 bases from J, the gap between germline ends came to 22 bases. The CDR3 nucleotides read TGTGCCAGCAGCTCCTTCACCGGGTTCCAGGGCGTGCAGTACTTC. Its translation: CASSSFTGFQGVQYF.

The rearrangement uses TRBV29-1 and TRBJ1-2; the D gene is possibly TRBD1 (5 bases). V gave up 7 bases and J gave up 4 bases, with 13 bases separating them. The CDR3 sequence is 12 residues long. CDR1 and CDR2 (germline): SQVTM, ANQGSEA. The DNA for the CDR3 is TGCAGCGCTGGGGGGAGCGTCTATGGCTACACCTTC. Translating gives CSAGGSVYGYTF.

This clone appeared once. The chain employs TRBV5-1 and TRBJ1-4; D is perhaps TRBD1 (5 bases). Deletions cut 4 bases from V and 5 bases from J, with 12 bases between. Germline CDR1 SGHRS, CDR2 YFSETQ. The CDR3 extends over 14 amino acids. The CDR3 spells CASSPIRGNEKLFF. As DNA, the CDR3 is TGCGCCAGCAGCCCAATACGGGGGAATGAAAAACTGTTTTTT.

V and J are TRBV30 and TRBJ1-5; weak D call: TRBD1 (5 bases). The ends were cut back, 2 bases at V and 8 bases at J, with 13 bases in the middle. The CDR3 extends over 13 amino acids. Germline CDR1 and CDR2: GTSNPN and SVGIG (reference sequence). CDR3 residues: CAWSWQAGEPQHF. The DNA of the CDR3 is TGTGCCTGGAGTTGGCAGGCGGGGGAGCCCCAGCATTTT.

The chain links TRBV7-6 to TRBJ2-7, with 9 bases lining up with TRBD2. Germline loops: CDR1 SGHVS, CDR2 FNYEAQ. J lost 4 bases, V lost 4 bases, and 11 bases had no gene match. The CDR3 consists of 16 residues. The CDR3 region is CASSSRYSGSWYEQYF. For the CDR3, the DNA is TGTGCCAGCAGCTCGCGGTATAGCGGGAGTTGGTACGAGCAGTACTTC.

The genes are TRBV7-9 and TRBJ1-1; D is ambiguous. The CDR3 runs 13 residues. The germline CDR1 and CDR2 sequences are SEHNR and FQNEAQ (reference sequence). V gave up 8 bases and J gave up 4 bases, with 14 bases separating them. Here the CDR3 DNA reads TGTGCCAGCGGCTACCCTAGTGGCACTGAAGCTTTCTTT. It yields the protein CASGYPSGTEAFF.

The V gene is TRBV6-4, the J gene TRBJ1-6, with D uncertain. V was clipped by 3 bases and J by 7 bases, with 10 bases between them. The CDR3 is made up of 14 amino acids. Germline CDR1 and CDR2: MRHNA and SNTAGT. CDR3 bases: TGTGCCAGCAGTGAAACTCTGCGGAATTCACCCCTCCACTTT. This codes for CASSETLRNSPLHF.